This T cell receptor beta chain was recovered during a study of shared clonotypes between healthy human individuals. The CDR3 is made up of 15 amino acids. Trimming shortened V by 1 base and J by 0 bases, and 9 bases separated the two germline ends. CDR1 SGHDN and CDR2 FVKESK come from the germline V gene. This clone was found once. TCRdb's copy holds only in-frame clones and misses some; the assay was immunoSEQ multiplex PCR. Of under 600,000 clones listed, approximately 97% are singletons. The chain is built from TRBV14 and TRBJ2-5, with a possible D match to TRBD2 (6 bases). The sequencing input was naive CD4+ T cells sorted from blood. The subset here: CD45RA+ positively selected. The receptor was derived from a woman aged 25 to 39 in good health. The CDR3 sequence is CASSQGRGYQETQYF. In nucleotides, the CDR3 is TGTGCCAGCAGCCAAGGGCGGGGTTACCAAGAGACCCAGTACTTC.